This T cell receptor (beta chain) was observed in a study of cytomegalovirus exposure and HLA in healthy donors. Both 60 Vbeta primers and 13 Jbeta primers went into the PCR. Repertoires were generated with immunoSEQ multiplex PCR, while TCRdb's copy carries only in-frame clones and drops some. The data show 200,000 to 250,000 clones, approximately 79% seen once. As regards this clone: The antigen is undetermined.

V was pared by 2 bases and J by 10 bases, with 14 bases between. The CDR3 has 13 amino acids. The V gene's germline CDR1 is MNHNS and CDR2 SASEGT. Points from the study as a whole: A previous analysis found most TCR beta V segments productive roughly 87% or roughly 30% of the time. Later genetic work tied a missense DCLRE1C variant to beta-chain V and J trimming. 87-base-pair reads could not separate some V segments, including TRBV6-2 and TRBV6-3.

Sequencing input: PBMCs. This receptor was obtained from a man in his fifties or sixties in good health and CMV-seronegative. This rearrangement joins TRBV6-1 to TRBJ1-1; D is uncertain. The CDR3 here is CASSEPALARAFF. The CDR3 bases are TGTGCCAGCAGTGAACCCGCCCTGGCACGAGCTTTCTTT.